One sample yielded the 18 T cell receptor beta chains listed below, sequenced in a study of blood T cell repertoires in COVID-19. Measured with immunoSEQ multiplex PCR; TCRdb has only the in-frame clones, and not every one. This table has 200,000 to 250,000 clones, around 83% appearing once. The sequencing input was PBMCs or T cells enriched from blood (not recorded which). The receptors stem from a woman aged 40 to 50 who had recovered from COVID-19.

Here the CDR3 reads CATVTGGATSPLHF. In DNA form, the CDR3 reads TGTGCCACCGTAACGGGGGGGGCCACTTCACCCCTCCACTTT. The chain links TRBV27 to TRBJ1-6; weak D call: TRBD1 (6 bases). V was cut by 10 bases and J by 9 bases, with 19 bases left in between. Germline V gene lookup returns CDR1 MNHEY and CDR2 SMNVEV (reference sequence). This CDR3 comprises 14 residues.

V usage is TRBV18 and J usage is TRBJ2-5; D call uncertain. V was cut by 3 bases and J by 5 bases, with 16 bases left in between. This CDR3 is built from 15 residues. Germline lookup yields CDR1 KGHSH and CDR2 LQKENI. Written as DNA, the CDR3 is TGTGCCAGCTCACCTTTGTTAGCAAGTGGGGAGACCCAGTACTTC. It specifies CASSPLLASGETQYF.

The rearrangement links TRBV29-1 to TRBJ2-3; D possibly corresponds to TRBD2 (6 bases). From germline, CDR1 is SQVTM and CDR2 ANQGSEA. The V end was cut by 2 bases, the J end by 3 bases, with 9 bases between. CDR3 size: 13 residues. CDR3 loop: CSVETRETDTQYF. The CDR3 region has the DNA TGCAGCGTTGAAACACGGGAGACAGATACGCAGTATTTT.

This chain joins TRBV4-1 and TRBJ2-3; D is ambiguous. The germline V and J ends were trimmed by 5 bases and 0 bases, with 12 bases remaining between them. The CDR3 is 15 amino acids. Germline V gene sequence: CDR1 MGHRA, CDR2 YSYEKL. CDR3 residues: CASSIIALSTDTQYF. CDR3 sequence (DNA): TGCGCCAGCAGCATTATAGCTCTGAGCACAGATACGCAGTATTTT.

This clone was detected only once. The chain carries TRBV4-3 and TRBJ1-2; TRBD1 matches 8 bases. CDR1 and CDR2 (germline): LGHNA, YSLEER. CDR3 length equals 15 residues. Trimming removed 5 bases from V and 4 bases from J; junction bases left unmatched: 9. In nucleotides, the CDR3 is TGCGCCAGCAGCGGACGGACAGGGTCGGGCTATGGCTACACCTTC. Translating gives CASSGRTGSGYGYTF.

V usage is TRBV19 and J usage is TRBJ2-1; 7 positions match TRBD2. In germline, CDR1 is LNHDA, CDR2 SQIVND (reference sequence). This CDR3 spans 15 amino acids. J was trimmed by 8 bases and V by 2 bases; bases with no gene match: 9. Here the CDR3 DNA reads TGTGCCAGTAGTATACTGGCGGGAGCGAGTGATGAGCAGTTCTTC. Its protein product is CASSILAGASDEQFF.

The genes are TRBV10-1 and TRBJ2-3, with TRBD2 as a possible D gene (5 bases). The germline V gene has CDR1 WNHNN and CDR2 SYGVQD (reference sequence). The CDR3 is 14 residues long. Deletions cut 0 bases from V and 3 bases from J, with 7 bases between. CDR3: CASSESTRTDTQYF. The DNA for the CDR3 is TGCGCCAGCAGTGAGTCCACTAGGACAGATACGCAGTATTTT.

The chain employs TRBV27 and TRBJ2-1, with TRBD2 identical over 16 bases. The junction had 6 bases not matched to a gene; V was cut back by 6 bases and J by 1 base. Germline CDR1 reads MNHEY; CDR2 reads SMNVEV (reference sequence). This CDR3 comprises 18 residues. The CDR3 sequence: CASRAGLAGGTSYNEQFF. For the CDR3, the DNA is TGTGCCAGCAGGGCGGGACTAGCGGGAGGGACATCCTACAATGAGCAGTTCTTC.

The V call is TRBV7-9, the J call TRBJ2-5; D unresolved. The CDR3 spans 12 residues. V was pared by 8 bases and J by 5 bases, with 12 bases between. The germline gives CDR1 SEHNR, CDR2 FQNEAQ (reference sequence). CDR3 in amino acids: CASHRGRETQYF. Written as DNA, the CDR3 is TGTGCCAGCCACCGCGGAAGGGAGACCCAGTACTTC.

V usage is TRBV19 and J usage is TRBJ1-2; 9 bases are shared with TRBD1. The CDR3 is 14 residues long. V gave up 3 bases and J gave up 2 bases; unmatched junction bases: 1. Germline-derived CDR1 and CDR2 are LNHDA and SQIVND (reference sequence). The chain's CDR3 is CASSIGQGNYGYTF. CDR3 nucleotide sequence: TGTGCCAGTAGTATTGGACAGGGGAACTATGGCTACACCTTC.

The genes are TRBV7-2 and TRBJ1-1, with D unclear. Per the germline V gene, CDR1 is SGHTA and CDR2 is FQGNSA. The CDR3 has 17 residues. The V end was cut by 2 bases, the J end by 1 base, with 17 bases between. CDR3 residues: CASSLPKNRWPNTEAFF. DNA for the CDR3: TGTGCCAGCAGCTTACCCAAAAACAGATGGCCGAACACTGAAGCTTTCTTT. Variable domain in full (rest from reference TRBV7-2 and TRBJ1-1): GAGVSQSPSNKVTEKGKDVELRCDPISGHTALYWYRQSLGQGLEFLIYFQGNSAPDKSGLPSDRFSAERTGGSVSTLTIQRTQQEDSAVYLCASSLPKNRWPNTEAFFGQGTRLTVV.

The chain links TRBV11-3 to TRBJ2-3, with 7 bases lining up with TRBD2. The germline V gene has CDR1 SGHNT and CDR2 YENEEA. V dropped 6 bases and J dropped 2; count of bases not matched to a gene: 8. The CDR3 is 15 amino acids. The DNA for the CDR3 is TGTGCCAGCAGTCCGCGGGGGTCGTTCACAGATACGCAGTATTTT. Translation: CASSPRGSFTDTQYF. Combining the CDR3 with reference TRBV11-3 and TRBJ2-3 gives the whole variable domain EAGVVQSPRYKIIEKKQPVAFWCNPISGHNTLYWYLQNLGQGPELLIRYENEEAVDDSQLPKDRFSAERLKGVDSTLKIQPAELGDSAVYLCASSPRGSFTDTQYFGPGTRLTVL.

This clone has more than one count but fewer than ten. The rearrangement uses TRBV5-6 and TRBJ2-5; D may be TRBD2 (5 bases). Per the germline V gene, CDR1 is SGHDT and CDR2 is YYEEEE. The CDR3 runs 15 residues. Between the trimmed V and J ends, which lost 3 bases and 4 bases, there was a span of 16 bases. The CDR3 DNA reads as TGTGCCAGCAGCTCGTCCTACGGGGAGATAGAGACCCAGTACTTC. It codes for CASSSSYGEIETQYF.

The chain's CDR3 is CASSLEGAANLHF. For the CDR3, the DNA is TGCGCCAGCAGCTTGGAAGGGGCCGCTAACCTCCACTTT. V usage is TRBV5-1 and J usage is TRBJ1-6; D is perhaps TRBD1 (5 bases). The CDR3 spans 13 residues. Germline V gene data show CDR1 as SGHRS and CDR2 as YFSETQ. Trimming shortened V by 0 bases and J by 15 bases, and 13 bases separated the two germline ends.

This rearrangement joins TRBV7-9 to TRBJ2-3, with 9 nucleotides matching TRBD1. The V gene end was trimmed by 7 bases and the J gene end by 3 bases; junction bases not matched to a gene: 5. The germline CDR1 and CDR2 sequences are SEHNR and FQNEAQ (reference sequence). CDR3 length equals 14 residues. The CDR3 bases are TGTGCCAGCATCCAACAGGGGGCAACAGATACGCAGTATTTT. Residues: CASIQQGATDTQYF.

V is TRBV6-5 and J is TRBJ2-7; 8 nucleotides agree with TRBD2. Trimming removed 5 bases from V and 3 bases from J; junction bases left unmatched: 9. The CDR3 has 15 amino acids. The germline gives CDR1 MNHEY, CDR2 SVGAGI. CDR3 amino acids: CASSPAGGGVYEQYV. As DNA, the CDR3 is TGTGCCAGCAGTCCCGCGGGGGGAGGGGTCTACGAGCAGTACGTC.

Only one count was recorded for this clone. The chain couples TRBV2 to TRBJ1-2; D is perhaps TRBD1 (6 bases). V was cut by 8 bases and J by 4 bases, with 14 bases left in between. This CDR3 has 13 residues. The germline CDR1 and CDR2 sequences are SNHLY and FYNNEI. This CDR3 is CASSDSSFYGYTF. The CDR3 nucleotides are TGTGCCAGCTCGGACAGTTCCTTCTATGGCTACACCTTC.

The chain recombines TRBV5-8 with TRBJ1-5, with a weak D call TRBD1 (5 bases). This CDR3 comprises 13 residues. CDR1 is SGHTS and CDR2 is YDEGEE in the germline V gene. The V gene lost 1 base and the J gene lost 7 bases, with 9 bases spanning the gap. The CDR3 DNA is TGTGCCAGCAGCTTGCCAGGGAGGCAGCCCCAGCATTTT. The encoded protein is CASSLPGRQPQHF.